These T cell receptor beta chains were read from a single sample in a study of identical twins. In TCRdb, the 5' RACE reads were re-called with MiXCR into one record per CDR3 protein. The sample consists of roughly 710,000 distinct CDR3 sequences, roughly 6.2% of them appearing once. Source material: naive T cells sorted from blood. The receptors stem from a man younger than 30 in good health. Each CDR3 is given with its conserved first and last residue. Each record gives: V gene, D gene, clone size, J gene, CDR3 DNA, CDR3 protein. The D gene is left open where the match is weak. The size field is filled for only some rows; it gives once, few, many or a size class.

TRBV19,-,-,TRBJ2-5,TGTGCCAGTAGTACCTGGACAGATCAAGAGACCCAGTACTTC,CASSTWTDQETQYF
TRBV20-1,TRBD1,-,TRBJ2-1,TGCAGTGCAAAACGACAGGGGATTTTCAATGAGCAGTTCTTC,CSAKRQGIFNEQFF
TRBV12-3/TRBV12-4,TRBD1,many,TRBJ2-7,TGTGCCAGCAGTTTCGACAGGGGGCAATACGAGCAGTACTTC,CASSFDRGQYEQYF
TRBV7-9,-,few,TRBJ1-4,TGTGCCAGCAGCTTAGGTCAAGATCATGAAAAACTGTTTTTT,CASSLGQDHEKLFF
TRBV19,-,-,TRBJ2-7,TGTGCCAGTAGTAGCCGGGACACCTACGAGCAGTACTTC,CASSSRDTYEQYF
TRBV7-2,-,many,TRBJ1-2,TGTGCCAGCAGTTCGCCGGGGGGCCACTCTAACTATGGCTACACCTTC,CASSSPGGHSNYGYTF
TRBV27,-,-,TRBJ1-2,TGTGCCAGCAGTTCAAGCCAAATTACAGGGCACTATGGCTACACCTTC,CASSSSQITGHYGYTF
TRBV7-2,TRBD1,-,TRBJ1-1,TGTGCCAGCAGCTTAACCGGGACAGGGGAAACTGAAGCTTTCTTT,CASSLTGTGETEAFF
TRBV27,-,many,TRBJ1-5,TGTGCCAGCAGTTCTGGGATATTTCAGCCCCAGCATTTT,CASSSGIFQPQHF
TRBV6-5,TRBD1,-,TRBJ2-5,TGTGCCAGCAGTTTAGACAGGGAATGGTGGGAGACCCAGTACTTC,CASSLDREWWETQYF
TRBV7-2,-,few,TRBJ2-1,TGTGCCAGCAGCCGGGGTTTTAGGACAGAGCAGTTCTTC,CASSRGFRTEQFF
TRBV28,TRBD1,-,TRBJ2-3,TGTGCCAGCAGTTTAACCACTCCGGGACAGGGGATGTATTTT,CASSLTTPGQGMYF
TRBV5-1,-,many,TRBJ1-4,TGCGCCAGCAGCTTGGCCGGGGGAGAGGAAAAACTGTTTTTT,CASSLAGGEEKLFF
TRBV7-6,TRBD1,-,TRBJ2-3,TGTGCCAGCAGCTTGGTCCGGGACAGGGGCACGACAGATACGCAGTATTTT,CASSLVRDRGTTDTQYF
TRBV29-1,TRBD2,few,TRBJ2-2,TGCAGCGTAAAGGGACTAGCGGACACCGGGGAGCTGTTTTTT,CSVKGLADTGELFF
TRBV5-1,-,many,TRBJ1-2,TGCGCCAGCAGCTTGGCAGCGGCCGGGAGCTATGGCTACACCTTC,CASSLAAAGSYGYTF